This T cell receptor beta chain was documented in a study of identical twins (dated by TCRdb to the mid-2010s). Turning to the overall study: TCR alpha and beta repertoires from monozygotic twins, unrelated adults of various ages and cord blood were deep-sequenced to test whether fetal clonotypes persist. Replicate twin experiments were performed at different times using different library preparation protocols to rule out contamination.

To prepare the library, 5' RACE was applied. The listed sequencing device is Illumina HiSeq 2000. A universal primer binding site was introduced by template switching, and a unique molecular identifier was present in the final cDNA, enabling accurate counting of TCR cDNA molecules. Specific primers in the conserved constant-segment region were used to synthesize first-strand cDNA for TCR alpha and beta chains. To control for contamination, every cDNA library carried two barcodes: a SMART-Mk sample barcode plus Illumina barcodes. TruSeq adapter sequences, together with Illumina sample barcodes, were added in two successive PCR steps. The Illumina HiSeq platform was used with custom primers to sequence TCR alpha and beta cDNA libraries. In the paper's pipeline: Unique molecular identifiers were extracted from raw reads with MiGEC, and CDR3 positions were determined with MiXCR. For each individual, recombination models were inferred using an EM algorithm with the repgenHMM and IGoR tools. The tcR package in R was used for shared clonotype analysis, with sharing normalized by the product of cloneset sizes. To study raw recombination free of thymic and clonal selection effects, out-of-frame nonproductive sequences were analyzed. Through fastp at Q25 and MiXCR, TCRdb rebuilt clones from the public reads, retaining in-frame beta chains. For every CDR3 protein sequence, its rows merge into one entry that carries the most common genes and DNA. The V and J calls reflect TCRdb's pipeline rather than the authors' work. The sample table records 1,800,000 or so distinct CDR3 sequences; around 33% of these occur just once. The ten largest clonotypes hold about 0.3% of the sample.

The paper as a whole reports these results and caveats: Fewer insertions were carried by abundant cord blood beta clonotypes; a weaker similar trend was observed in young adult naive repertoires, while no such trend was observed in memory repertoires. Invariant T cells such as MAIT and iNKT could partly confound zero-insertion analyses, though diverse VJ usage argued against this for most clonotypes. In monozygotic twins, out-of-frame TCR alpha sharing was systematically underestimated by recombination models, although the models agreed with sharing between unrelated individuals. A weaker excess of twin sharing was found in beta out-of-frame sequences because the signal-to-noise ratio was lowered by fewer shared sequences. Because the same donors could not be followed over many years, conclusions were based on cross-sectional statistical analysis. Compared with coincidental sharing between unrelated individuals, an excess of low generation-probability sequences was observed among out-of-frame TCR alpha sequences shared between twins.

The sample holds a few counts of this clonotype. This clone's antigen is unknown. Base qualities are missing; no much larger clone stands one base away. Taken from cysteine to phenylalanine, the CDR3 has 13 residues. CDR3 DNA only is kept here, 39 bases in frame from base 1. The trim is 2 bases for V and 7 bases for J, with a gap of 12 bases between the germline ends. According to the germline V gene, CDR1 reads MDHEN and CDR2 reads SYDVKM. Every donor was a healthy Caucasian. The specimen sequenced was cord blood. The chain employs TRBV28 and TRBJ2-7; 6 matching bases give a weak D call of TRBD1. This clonotype originated in a newborn girl in good health. The CDR3 in this case is CASSLPYREEQYF. The nucleotides read TGTGCCAGCAGTTTACCCTACAGGGAAGAGCAGTACTTC.